The clone carrying this T cell receptor (beta chain) was seen ten or more times. Antigen specificity is unknown. Germline and junction disagree at one end, which may indicate a read error. This sample is part of a study of Graves' ophthalmopathy and Graves' hyperthyroidism. Findings of the study overall: Ophthalmopathy progression was predicted with about 71% sensitivity and approximately 79% specificity.

CDR3 regions of TCR beta were amplified from RNA transcripts. Second-round multiplex PCR came after first-round RT-PCR with HTBI primers. TCRdb passed the multiplex PCR reads through MiXCR, listing each CDR3 protein once. The sample lists roughly 480,000 distinct CDR3 sequences, over 13% occurring once. CDR1 is SGHRS, CDR2 YFSETQ, per germline. The CDR3 has 14 amino acids. The TCR comes from a woman aged 25 to 39 with Graves' ophthalmopathy. This rearrangement joins TRBV5-1 to TRBJ1-1, with 8 bases lining up with TRBD1. Sequencing input: blood. Written as DNA, the CDR3 is TGTGCCAGCAGTTTAACAGGGGGATACACTGAAGCTTTCTTT. This translates into CASSLTGGYTEAFF.